This TCR beta chain was documented in a study of OX40 agonist ivuxolimab in advanced cancers. Study-wide context: Ivuxolimab, which targeted the costimulatory receptor OX40 (CD134), was an agonistic, fully human IgG2 monoclonal antibody. Intravenous ivuxolimab was administered to patients every 2 weeks at six dose levels: 0.01, 0.1, 0.3, 1.5, 3 and 10 mg/kg. Of the approximately 54 dose-escalation patients, hepatocellular carcinoma was present in 19, melanoma in approximately 15, renal cell carcinoma in 9 and head and neck cancer in 9. In the dose-escalation cohort, 70% to 85% of patients were male, and the mean age was around 60 years, with a range of about 23 to 85. Prior anti-PD-1, anti-PD-L1 or anti-CTLA-4 therapy was permitted, and 30% to 50% of dose-escalation patients had received checkpoint inhibitors. Three dose-escalation patients achieved partial responses, one with hepatocellular carcinoma and two with cutaneous melanoma. The point of sequencing TCRbeta in the periphery was to test whether ivuxolimab changed TCR sequence diversity and drove clonal T-cell expansion. The monotherapy dose-escalation portion (N ≈ 56 patients) of the phase I ivuxolimab trial is reported in the paper.

In its sample, this clone was seen a few times. The antigen it recognizes is unknown. Per-base qualities were not stored, and no clone one base away is much larger. Trimming removed 4 bases from V and 3 bases from J, leaving 5 bases between the germline ends. The germline V gene yields SGDLS for CDR1 and YYNGEE for CDR2. The cysteine opens and the phenylalanine closes a CDR3 of 12 amino acids. CDR3 DNA is the only sequence kept; it has 36 bases, read in frame from the first base. Genomic DNA was extracted from sorted cells for sequencing of the TCRbeta CDR3 region. The immunoSEQ Assay was used for sequencing of TCRbeta CDR3 regions. The source is immuneACCESS, and TCRdb retained only in-frame sequences with V and J called. Part of the clones is not carried over; for the studies checked, unresolved V genes explain less than half of this, and the remainder is unexplained. This sample holds around 80,000 clones; roughly 90% were observed only once. The top ten hold approximately 2.4% of the sample.

What the authors observed across the whole study: In partial responders in the 0.1-3.0 mg/kg groups, normalized peripheral clonal expansion was found to be among the lowest, especially among CD8+ T cells. After ivuxolimab, CD8+ T cells had more expanded clones than CD4+ T cells on average. Low levels of normalized T-cell clonal expansion were also seen in some patients who did not respond. Which antigens the clonally expanded peripheral T cells were specific for was not determined. Clonal expansion of both CD4+ and CD8+ blood T cells was observed from baseline to week 6 at doses 0.1 to 3.0 mg/kg.

Patients with autoimmune disease history or receiving systemic immunosuppression were excluded from the trial. In every dose cohort, peripheral blood was drawn for TCR sequencing at baseline, cycle 4 day 1, and cycle 7 day 1. The samples were drawn from a first-in-human, open-label, multicenter phase I dose-escalation trial of ivuxolimab. Adults with locally advanced or metastatic melanoma, renal cell, hepatocellular, or head and neck squamous cell carcinoma were enrolled in the trial. Before TCR sequencing, CD4+ T cells and CD8+ T cells were sorted from peripheral blood as separate populations. The sample here was CD4+ or CD8+ T cells sorted from blood, taken in a trial of the OX40 agonist ivuxolimab. This TCR derives from an adult with an advanced solid tumor such as melanoma, head and neck, liver or kidney cancer. The V gene is TRBV9 and the J gene is TRBJ1-5; the D gene is not confidently resolved. The DNA is TGTGCCAGCAGCCCCATCAATCAGCCCCAGCATTTT. Its amino acids are CASSPINQPQHF. This CDR3, with the reference TRBV9 and TRBJ1-5 proteins standing in past its ends, gives the full variable domain DSGVTQTPKHLITATGQRVTLRCSPRSGDLSVYWYQQSLDQGLQFLIQYYNGEERAKGNILERFSAQQFPDLHSELNLSSLELGDSALYFCASSPINQPQHFGDGTRLSIL.